This passage covers 28 T cell receptor beta chains from one sample sequenced in a study of blood T cell repertoires in COVID-19. TCRdb keeps only in-frame clones here, not all; method: immunoSEQ multiplex PCR. Of about 60,000 clones listed, over 80% are singletons. Sequencing input: peripheral blood. These receptors were collected from a man aged 30 to 45 with COVID-19, enrolled during active disease.

The J gene is TRBJ2-5, the V gene TRBV6-8, with TRBD2 identical over 15 bases. CDR1 and CDR2 (germline): MNHGY, SAAAGT. V gave up 5 bases and J gave up 4 bases; unmatched junction bases: 11. The CDR3 runs 18 residues. The CDR3 protein is CASSSRGLAGGFAETQYF. CDR3 DNA: TGTGCCAGCAGTAGCAGGGGACTAGCGGGAGGATTTGCAGAGACCCAGTACTTC.

The chain employs TRBV6-5 and TRBJ2-5; D perhaps matches TRBD2 (6 bases). Germline V gene sequence: CDR1 MNHEY, CDR2 SVGAGI. Trimming cost V 6 bases and J 9 bases, with 14 bases left between them. The CDR3 extends over 12 amino acids. Here the CDR3 DNA reads TGTGCCAGCAGCCTCTCCGGGGAGGCCCAGTACTTC. It codes for CASSLSGEAQYF.

The chain recombines TRBV7-3 with TRBJ2-6; 8 nucleotides match TRBD1. The CDR3 contains 16 residues. V was pared by 5 bases and J by 1 base, with 4 bases of the junction left unmatched. Germline CDR1 and CDR2: SGHTA and FQGTGA. The CDR3 DNA reads TGTGCCAGCAGCCAACGGACAGGGTCTGGGGCCAACGTCCTGACTTTC. Translation: CASSQRTGSGANVLTF.

This chain joins TRBV19 and TRBJ1-2; D is unclear. Trimming pared 3 bases from V and 4 bases from J, leaving 12 bases between. CDR1 and CDR2 from the germline V gene are LNHDA and SQIVND (reference sequence). The CDR3 is made up of 14 amino acids. The CDR3 coding sequence is TGTGCCAGTAGTATTGAAGAGGGTTTCTATGGCTACACCTTC. It translates to CASSIEEGFYGYTF. Together with reference TRBV19 and TRBJ1-2, the CDR3 gives the full variable domain: DGGITQSPKYLFRKEGQNVTLSCEQNLNHDAMYWYRQDPGQGLRLIYYSQIVNDFQKGDIAEGYSVSREKKESFPLTVTSAQKNPTAFYLCASSIEEGFYGYTFGSGTRLTVV.

This chain joins TRBV12-3 or TRBV12-4 and TRBJ2-7; a weak D match, TRBD2 (5 bases). The CDR3 extends over 13 amino acids. Trimming pared 6 bases from V and 3 bases from J, leaving 12 bases between. DNA for the CDR3: TGTGCCAGCAGCTCGACTACCAACTACGAGCAGTACTTC. This sequence encodes CASSSTTNYEQYF.

The rearrangement uses TRBV28 and TRBJ2-2, with 9 bases aligning to TRBD2. The V gene's germline CDR1 is MDHEN and CDR2 SYDVKM. J gave up 6 bases and V 3 bases, and 17 bases lay outside the gene matches. The CDR3 loop spans 19 amino acids. The CDR3 protein is CASSFWPDSSGRKAGELFF. Written as DNA, the CDR3 is TGTGCCAGCAGTTTCTGGCCCGACTCAAGCGGGAGGAAGGCCGGGGAGCTGTTTTTT.

The chain employs TRBV19 and TRBJ1-1; tentatively, D is TRBD1 (5 bases). There are 12 residues in the CDR3. The ends were cut back, 8 bases at V and 4 bases at J, with 11 bases in the middle. CDR1 is LNHDA, CDR2 SQIVND, per germline (reference sequence). This CDR3 reads CASCRGGTEAFF. The CDR3 DNA follows: TGTGCCAGTTGTAGGGGAGGCACTGAAGCTTTCTTT.

In its sample, this clone is medium-sized. This chain uses TRBV6-2 or TRBV6-3 with TRBJ2-7; no reliable D call. Germline V CDR1 and CDR2: MNHEY, SVGEGT. The V end lost 4 bases, the J end lost 1 base, and 8 bases lay between the germline ends. The CDR3 extends over 13 amino acids. Here the CDR3 reads CASSLAESYEQYF. In DNA form, the CDR3 reads TGTGCCAGCAGTTTGGCGGAATCCTACGAGCAGTACTTC.

The chain carries TRBV19 and TRBJ1-5; tentatively, D is TRBD1 (5 bases). In germline, CDR1 is LNHDA, CDR2 SQIVND (reference sequence). This CDR3 spans 16 amino acids. The V gene lost 4 bases and the J gene lost 1 base, with 14 bases spanning the gap. CDR3 residues: CASSKGGQGSNQPQHF. The CDR3 DNA is TGTGCCAGTAGTAAAGGCGGTCAGGGAAGCAATCAGCCCCAGCATTTT.

DNA for the CDR3: TGTGCCAGCTCACCTCGGGACAGGGGGGCAGATACGCAGTATTTT. As protein: CASSPRDRGADTQYF. V is TRBV18 and J is TRBJ2-3, with 11 bases matching TRBD1. This CDR3 comprises 15 residues. Germline V gene data show CDR1 as KGHSH and CDR2 as LQKENI. The V gene end was trimmed by 3 bases and the J gene end by 4 bases; junction bases not matched to a gene: 3.

The V call is TRBV19, the J call TRBJ2-7; weak D call: TRBD1 (6 bases). CDR3 length equals 14 residues. Trimming cost V 7 bases and J 3 bases, with 16 bases left between them. Germline V gene lookup returns CDR1 LNHDA and CDR2 SQIVND (reference sequence). CDR3 residues: CASTPGTLNYEQYF. The CDR3 DNA reads as TGTGCCAGTACCCCCGGGACACTTAACTACGAGCAGTACTTC.

The table lists this clone with a count of one. The CDR3 spells CAIREPGTGGTGELFF. CDR3 coding DNA: TGTGCCATCAGGGAGCCGGGGACAGGGGGGACCGGGGAGCTGTTTTTT. V gene TRBV10-3 combines with J gene TRBJ2-2; TRBD1 aligns across 11 bases. The CDR3 extends over 16 amino acids. The germline V gene encodes CDR1 ENHRY and CDR2 SYGVKD. V lost 6 bases, J lost 5 bases, and 8 bases stayed unmatched.

This clone was counted a single time. The J gene is TRBJ2-7, the V gene TRBV18; 8 nucleotides match TRBD1. The CDR3 contains 15 residues. The germline CDR1 and CDR2 sequences are KGHSH and LQKENI. J lost 6 bases, V lost 3 bases, and 10 bases had no gene match. The CDR3 nucleotides are TGTGCCAGCTCACCCCCGGGCAGGGGGCCGGGCGAGCAGTACTTC. Residues: CASSPPGRGPGEQYF.

V gene TRBV5-1 combines with J gene TRBJ1-4, with 9 bases lining up with TRBD1. Germline assignment: CDR1 SGHRS and CDR2 YFSETQ. Trimming removed 0 bases from V and 6 bases from J; junction bases left unmatched: 9. The CDR3 runs to 17 residues. The CDR3 DNA follows: TGCGCCAGCAGCTTGGAGGGCCGACAGGGGGAGGATGAAAAACTGTTTTTT. Its translation: CASSLEGRQGEDEKLFF.

The sample holds a few counts of this clone. The V and J genes are TRBV6-4 and TRBJ2-2; D possibly corresponds to TRBD1 (5 bases). Germline loops: CDR1 MRHNA, CDR2 SNTAGT. The V end was cut by 8 bases, the J end by 0 bases, with 13 bases between. The CDR3 is made up of 15 amino acids. In DNA, the CDR3 is TGTGCCAGCGGGGCGCTGGTCGCGAACACCGGGGAGCTGTTTTTT. Protein: CASGALVANTGELFF.

This sequence joins TRBV9 and TRBJ1-3; D uncertain. V was pared by 0 bases and J by 4 bases, with 5 bases between. CDR3 size: 13 residues. The germline CDR1 and CDR2 sequences are SGDLS and YYNGEE. CDR3 sequence (DNA): TGTGCCAGCAGCGTAGAAGCCGGAAACACCATATATTTT. The encoded protein is CASSVEAGNTIYF.

The V and J genes are TRBV30 and TRBJ2-7; D unresolved. Per germline, CDR1 GTSNPN and CDR2 SVGIG (reference sequence). V lost 1 base and J lost 1, with 5 bases in between. CDR3 length: 12 residues. The CDR3 region has the DNA TGTGCCTGGAGTGCCCTTTCCTACGAGCAGTACTTC. This sequence encodes CAWSALSYEQYF.

The chain employs TRBV10-2 and TRBJ1-5, with TRBD1 matching 7 bases. The CDR3 runs to 14 residues. CDR1 and CDR2 from the germline V gene are WSHSY and SAAADI. After removal of 8 bases from V and 0 bases from J, the junction contained 4 bases not matched to a gene. The CDR3 sequence is CASRQGLSNQPQHF. CDR3 coding DNA: TGCGCCAGCCGACAGGGTCTTAGCAATCAGCCCCAGCATTTT.

The chain combines TRBV7-9 with TRBJ2-1, with D possibly TRBD2 on 5 matching bases. The CDR3 is 13 amino acids. V lost 6 bases and J 4 bases, leaving 10 bases between the germline ends. CDR1 SEHNR and CDR2 FQNEAQ come from the germline V gene (reference sequence). CDR3 in DNA: TGTGCCAGCAGGTACCCGGGGTACAATGAGCAGTTCTTC. This codes for CASRYPGYNEQFF.

The chain combines TRBV28 with TRBJ2-5, with 9 bases lining up with TRBD1. The CDR3 length is 13 residues. Unmatched junction bases numbered 1, after V lost 6 bases and J lost 2 bases. Germline V gene data show CDR1 as MDHEN and CDR2 as SYDVKM. The CDR3 coding sequence is TGTGCCAGCAGCGACAGGGGGCAAGAGACCCAGTACTTC. It codes for CASSDRGQETQYF.

The chain links TRBV14 to TRBJ2-1; 7 bases are a match to TRBD1. V was clipped by 6 bases and J by 4 bases; unmatched bases: 12. The CDR3 is made up of 16 amino acids. Germline CDR1 and CDR2: SGHDN and FVKESK. CDR3 nucleotides: TGTGCCAGCAGTCCCTACCAGGGGGTGGGTTACAATGAGCAGTTCTTC. It specifies CASSPYQGVGYNEQFF.

V is TRBV5-6 and J is TRBJ1-2, with 9 positions matching TRBD1. V was pared by 3 bases and J by 2 bases, with 2 bases of the junction left unmatched. The CDR3 covers 14 residues. CDR1 SGHDT and CDR2 YYEEEE come from the germline V gene. CDR3 region: CASSSGQGNYGYTF. CDR3 nucleotide sequence: TGTGCCAGCAGCTCGGGACAGGGAAACTATGGCTACACCTTC. Filled out from reference TRBV5-6 and TRBJ1-2, the complete variable domain reads DAGVTQSPTHLIKTRGQQVTLRCSPKSGHDTVSWYQQALGQGPQFIFQYYEEEERQRGNFPDRFSGHQFPNYSSELNVNALLLGDSALYLCASSSGQGNYGYTFGSGTRLTVV.

The sample holds one count of this clone. The chain couples TRBV4-1 to TRBJ1-2; 7 bases are shared with TRBD1. Germline V lookup: CDR1 MGHRA, CDR2 YSYEKL. The CDR3 spans 15 residues. V lost 0 bases to trimming and J lost 8 bases; unmatched junction nucleotides: 9. The CDR3 protein is CASSQDLPTGRGYTF. The CDR3 region has the DNA TGCGCCAGCAGCCAAGATTTGCCGACAGGGCGAGGCTACACCTTC.

This chain connects TRBV12-3 or TRBV12-4 to TRBJ1-5; D is ambiguous. V was pared by 8 bases and J by 2 bases, with 7 bases between. The CDR3 contains 12 residues. The CDR3 DNA follows: TGTGCCAGCGCGTCGGGCAATCAGCCCCAGCATTTT. It specifies CASASGNQPQHF.

This chain connects TRBV11-3 to TRBJ2-3, with 15 bases fitting TRBD2. The CDR3 extends over 18 amino acids. V lost 4 bases to trimming and J lost 0 bases; unmatched junction nucleotides: 5. Germline loops: CDR1 SGHNT, CDR2 YENEEA. CDR3 sequence (DNA): TGTGCCAGCAGCTGGACTAGCGGGAGGGCCCCTAGCACAGATACGCAGTATTTT. It translates to CASSWTSGRAPSTDTQYF.

The chain joins TRBV7-8 to TRBJ2-3, with 7 bases fitting TRBD1. The ends lost 5 bases at V and 4 bases at J; junction bases unmatched: 6. The CDR3 length is 14 residues. Per the germline V gene, CDR1 is SGHVS and CDR2 is FQNEAQ. This chain's CDR3 is CASSRDRAADTQYF. CDR3 sequence (DNA): TGTGCCAGCAGCCGAGACAGGGCGGCAGATACGCAGTATTTT.

The CDR3 DNA reads TGTGCCAGCAGTACCGCCGAGCCGAACACTGAAGCTTTCTTT. Translating gives CASSTAEPNTEAFF. The J gene is TRBJ1-1, the V gene TRBV28; no clear D. V lost 5 bases and J lost 1, with 11 bases in between. Germline CDR1 reads MDHEN; CDR2 reads SYDVKM. The CDR3 sequence is 14 residues long.

V is TRBV9 and J is TRBJ1-4; D may be TRBD1 (5 bases). V was clipped by 9 bases and J by 8 bases, with 11 bases between them. CDR1 is SGDLS and CDR2 is YYNGEE in the germline V gene. CDR3 length: 11 residues. CDR3 protein: CATKRGEKLFF. The CDR3 coding sequence is TGTGCCACGAAGCGGGGGGAAAAACTGTTTTTT.